The 12 T cell receptor beta chains below were found in one sample sequenced in a study of blood T cell repertoires in COVID-19. Some clones are missing from TCRdb's copy, which holds only in-frame ones; the method was immunoSEQ multiplex PCR. The data hold roughly 330,000 clones, with 87% observed a single time. Material: peripheral blood. All receptors derive from a man aged 30 to 39 with COVID-19, enrolled during active disease.

The rearrangement uses TRBV7-6 and TRBJ2-7; 9 bases fit TRBD1. The CDR3 runs to 14 residues. Germline CDR1 reads SGHVS; CDR2 reads FNYEAQ. The V and J ends lost 0 bases and 4 bases, in that order; junction bases with no gene match: 1. In nucleotides, the CDR3 is TGTGCCAGCAGCTTAGCCGGACAGGGGTACGAGCAGTACTTC. Its translation: CASSLAGQGYEQYF.

The chain uses TRBV7-3 and TRBJ1-5, with a weak D call TRBD1 (6 bases). Germline V gene data show CDR1 as SGHTA and CDR2 as FQGTGA. V lost 2 bases and J 11 bases, leaving 7 bases between the germline ends. The CDR3 has 11 residues. CDR3 protein: CASSLDRSQHF. Here the CDR3 DNA reads TGTGCCAGCAGCTTAGACAGGTCCCAGCATTTT. Based on the CDR3 plus reference TRBV7-3 and TRBJ1-5, the full variable domain is GAGVSQTPSNKVTEKGKYVELRCDPISGHTALYWYRQSLGQGPEFLIYFQGTGAADDSGLPNDRFFAVRPEGSVSTLKIQRTERGDSAVYLCASSLDRSQHFGDGTRLSIL.

CDR3 sequence: CAWDRGGNEQYF. CDR3 in DNA: TGTGCCTGGGACAGGGGGGGAAACGAGCAGTACTTC. This sequence joins TRBV30 and TRBJ2-7; 9 bases are a match to TRBD1. CDR1 and CDR2 from the germline V gene are GTSNPN and SVGIG (reference sequence). J was trimmed by 5 bases and V by 5 bases; bases with no gene match: 4. The CDR3 contains 12 residues.

This chain connects TRBV9 to TRBJ2-1; 9 nucleotides match TRBD1. V lost 0 bases and J lost 6; bases outside the gene matches: 7. Germline V gene lookup returns CDR1 SGDLS and CDR2 YYNGEE. CDR3 length: 16 amino acids. CDR3 sequence (DNA): TGTGCCAGCAGCGTAGTAGGGACAGGGCTAATCAATGAGCAGTTCTTC. This codes for CASSVVGTGLINEQFF.

This clone appeared once. The V and J genes are TRBV30 and TRBJ1-3, with 8 bases identical to TRBD1. Trimming at V came to 5 bases and at J to 2 bases, leaving 2 bases not matched to a gene. The CDR3 is 13 amino acids. CDR1 is GTSNPN and CDR2 is SVGIG in the germline V gene (reference sequence). This CDR3 reads CAWGQGAGNTIYF. The CDR3 DNA sequence: TGTGCCTGGGGACAGGGCGCTGGAAACACCATATATTTT.

The chain recombines TRBV29-1 with TRBJ1-1; maybe TRBD1 (5 bases). V lost 7 bases to trimming and J lost 1 base, with 10 bases between them. Looked up from germline, CDR1 is SQVTM and CDR2 is ANQGSEA. The CDR3 has 12 amino acids. The CDR3 DNA is TGCAGCGCGACAGTGACGAACACTGAAGCTTTCTTT. Amino acids: CSATVTNTEAFF.

This clone was seen a few times. The chain joins TRBV27 to TRBJ1-2; 11 bases agree with TRBD1. The CDR3 has 15 residues. From germline, CDR1 is MNHEY and CDR2 SMNVEV (reference sequence). With V trimmed by 3 bases and J by 4 bases, 4 bases remained unmatched. DNA of the CDR3: TGTGCCAGCAGTTTTTTAGGGACAGGGGGCTATGGCTACACCTTC. Protein sequence: CASSFLGTGGYGYTF.

This clone came up a few times. CDR3 protein: CASSARTGGHYEQYF. The CDR3 nucleotides read TGTGCCAGCAGCGCGCGGACAGGAGGCCACTACGAGCAGTACTTC. The V call is TRBV5-8, the J call TRBJ2-7; 7 nucleotides line up with TRBD1. This CDR3 region has 15 residues. V lost 4 bases to trimming and J lost 3 bases; unmatched junction nucleotides: 10. Germline V gene lookup returns CDR1 SGHTS and CDR2 YDEGEE.

The rearrangement joins TRBV6-4 to TRBJ1-2, with 7 bases matching TRBD1. The CDR3 consists of 14 residues. CDR1 is MRHNA, CDR2 SNTAGT, per germline. Trimming at V came to 3 bases and at J to 8 bases, leaving 9 bases not matched to a gene. The CDR3 coding sequence is TGTGCCAGCAGTGAGGACAGGAGGTCCGGGGGCTACACCTTC. Protein product: CASSEDRRSGGYTF.

The chain has TRBV18 and TRBJ2-1, with TRBD1 matching over 8 bases. With V trimmed by 4 bases and J by 1 base, 0 bases remained unmatched. In germline, CDR1 is KGHSH, CDR2 LQKENI. This CDR3 has 14 amino acids. For the CDR3, the DNA is TGTGCCAGCTCACGGGACAGGTCCTACAATGAGCAGTTCTTC. It codes for CASSRDRSYNEQFF.

This sequence joins TRBV11-2 and TRBJ1-2; TRBD1 matches at 8 bases. This CDR3 comprises 14 residues. The J segment lost 3 bases and the V segment lost 4 bases, leaving 4 bases of the junction unmatched. The germline V gene has CDR1 SGHAT and CDR2 FQNNGV. CDR3 sequence: CASSSPGQDYGYTF. The CDR3 DNA sequence: TGTGCCAGCAGCTCTCCGGGACAGGACTATGGCTACACCTTC.

The chain links TRBV5-1 to TRBJ1-4; no clear D. In germline, CDR1 is SGHRS, CDR2 YFSETQ. V lost 4 bases to trimming and J lost 1 base, with 8 bases between them. The CDR3 runs to 14 residues. In DNA form, the CDR3 reads TGCGCCAGCAGCACCGGGTTAACTAATGAAAAACTGTTTTTT. This translates into CASSTGLTNEKLFF. Full variable domain (remainder filled in from reference TRBV5-1 and TRBJ1-4): KAGVTQTPRYLIKTRGQQVTLSCSPISGHRSVSWYQQTPGQGLQFLFEYFSETQRNKGNFPGRFSGRQFSNSRSEMNVSTLELGDSALYLCASSTGLTNEKLFFGSGTQLSVL.